The following is a TCR beta chain sequence with its context. This entry comes from a study of blood T cell repertoires in COVID-19. Whole-study context: The cDNA or gDNA used as material had been derived from T cells, B-cell-depleted T cells, or PBMCs.

Germline CDR1 reads MDHEN; CDR2 reads SYDVKM. V lost 5 bases and J lost 3, with 14 bases in between. The CDR3 consists of 14 residues. Sequencing used immunoSEQ multiplex PCR; TCRdb keeps in-frame clones, though not all of them. The sample has about 130,000 clones, approximately 87% seen once. The clonotype originates from a woman in her fifties or sixties with acute or convalescent COVID-19. What was sequenced was peripheral blood. The J gene is TRBJ2-7, the V gene TRBV28; possible D gene TRBD1, 5 bases. The CDR3 region is CASSTDKILYEQYF. The CDR3 DNA reads as TGTGCCAGCAGTACGGACAAAATCCTCTACGAGCAGTACTTC.